This is a list of T cell receptor beta chains from one sample in a study of vaccination effects on CD4 cells after COVID-19. Which antigens these TCRs recognize remains unknown. Using immunoSEQ multiplex PCR, the repertoire was profiled, and TCRdb retains in-frame clones only, with some absent. The table records approximately 46,000 clones, 60% to 80% of them present only once. The sample consisted of CD4+ T cells from PBMCs cultured without peptide, taken before COVID-19 vaccination. These receptors were taken from a human donor who had a prior SARS-CoV-2 infection. CDR3s include the opening cysteine and the closing phenylalanine or tryptophan. The D gene is left open where the match is weak. Some rows mark clone size as missing; the rest say once, few, many or name a class of expanded clone.

TRBD1 | TRBJ1-5 | TRBV19 | few | TGTGCCAGTAGTATAGCAACGGGACAGAGGGGGCATTTT | CASSIATGQRGHF
TRBD1 | TRBJ2-1 | TRBV6-5 | once | TGTGCCAGCAGTTACCCCGGACAGGGAGAGGTCTTC | CASSYPGQGEVF
NA | TRBJ1-2 | TRBV2 | NA | TGTGCCAGCAGTGAGGGGATAGGTGGCTACACCTTC | CASSEGIGGYTF
NA | TRBJ2-3 | TRBV27 | few | TGTGCCAGCAACCGAAGACAGTTTAGCACAGATACGCAGTATTTT | CASNRRQFSTDTQYF
NA | TRBJ2-3 | TRBV7-3 | NA | TGTGCCAGCAGCCCGCACCCGACGGGGGGCCCCGACACGCAGTATTTT | CASSPHPTGGPDTQYF
NA | TRBJ2-3 | TRBV5-1 | NA | TGCGCCAGCAGCATAGGGGACACAGTTTCGCAGTATTTT | CASSIGDTVSQYF
NA | TRBJ1-1 | TRBV3-1/TRBV3-2 | NA | TGTGCCAGCAGCCAGGCCCTCCCTAGGGAGACTGAAGCTTTCTTT | CASSQALPRETEAFF
NA | TRBJ2-2 | TRBV2 | NA | TGTGCCAACCAGGGCGGCGCGGGCACCGGGGAGCTGTTTTTT | CANQGGAGTGELFF
NA | TRBJ1-3 | TRBV5-1 | NA | TGCGCCAGCAGCGGGGGTACAGGCAACTCTGGAAACACCATATATTTT | CASSGGTGNSGNTIYF
NA | TRBJ1-3 | TRBV18 | few | TGTGCCAGCTCACCACAGGGGGTCTCTGGAAACACCATATATTTT | CASSPQGVSGNTIYF
NA | TRBJ1-5 | TRBV6-5 | NA | TGTGCCAGTGGGGGAGCGAATCAGCCCCAGCATTTT | CASGGANQPQHF
NA | TRBJ1-3 | TRBV12-3/TRBV12-4 | NA | TGTGCCAGCAGTTTTTCAGGAAACACCATATATTTT | CASSFSGNTIYF
NA | TRBJ1-6 | TRBV2 | NA | TGTGCCAGCAGTGAAGCCACTGGGATTTCACCCCTCCACTTT | CASSEATGISPLHF
NA | TRBJ2-2 | TRBV12-5 | NA | TGTGCTAGTGGTTTGGTGAAGGGGGGCTTGAACACCGGGGAGCTGTTTTTT | CASGLVKGGLNTGELFF
TRBD1 | TRBJ1-1 | TRBV10-3 | NA | TGTGCCGGACGAACAGGGGGCGAGAACACTGAAGCTTTCTTT | CAGRTGGENTEAFF
TRBD2 | TRBJ2-5 | TRBV4-2 | NA | TGTGCCAGCAGCCAACACCCGCTTAGCGGGGGGGCGAGTGAGACCCAGTACTTC | CASSQHPLSGGASETQYF
TRBD1 | TRBJ2-3 | TRBV6-2/TRBV6-3 | NA | TGTGCCAGCAGTTACTCGATAGACAGGGGGGCAGATACGCAGTATTTT | CASSYSIDRGADTQYF
TRBD1 | TRBJ1-2 | TRBV19 | NA | TGTGCCAGTAGTATATTCGTAGGGGACAGCTATGGCTACACCTTC | CASSIFVGDSYGYTF
NA | TRBJ2-7 | TRBV7-3 | NA | TGTGCCAGCAGCTTAGAGGTTTCTTTTTGGTACCGTACACCGACATCCTACGAGCAGTACTTC | CASSLEVSFWYRTPTSYEQYF
TRBD2 | TRBJ2-5 | TRBV6-6 | NA | TGTGCCAGCAGGTGGACTAGCGGGGTTTACCAAGAGACCCAGTACTTC | CASRWTSGVYQETQYF
NA | TRBJ1-2 | TRBV18 | NA | TGTGCCAGCTCACTGCAGGGCGCTAACTATGGCTACACCTTC | CASSLQGANYGYTF
TRBD1 | TRBJ2-1 | TRBV24-1 | NA | TGTGCCACCAGTGATCCAGGGGACAGGTCAAACAATGAGCAGTTCTTC | CATSDPGDRSNNEQFF
TRBD2 | TRBJ2-5 | TRBV7-9 | NA | TGTGCCAGCAGCACCCTAGCGGAAGAGACCCAGTACTTC | CASSTLAEETQYF
TRBD2 | TRBJ2-7 | TRBV7-2 | NA | TGTGCCAGCAGCTTCGGACTAGCGGGTAACTCCTACGAGCAGTACTTC | CASSFGLAGNSYEQYF
TRBD1 | TRBJ1-2 | TRBV11-2 | NA | TGTGCCAGCAGCTCAAGCCGCAGGGGGACCGGCTACACCTTC | CASSSSRRGTGYTF
NA | TRBJ1-5 | TRBV2 | NA | TGTGCCAGCAGTGGGTGGTCAGTAGATCAGCCCCAGCATTTT | CASSGWSVDQPQHF
TRBD2 | TRBJ2-3 | TRBV7-2 | NA | TGTGCCAGCAGCGGACAGGTAGTAGCGGGAGACGAATCAGATACGCAGTATTTT | CASSGQVVAGDESDTQYF
NA | TRBJ2-7 | TRBV5-1 | NA | TGCGCCAGCAGGTTACAGTCCGGCTCCTACGAGCAGTACTTC | CASRLQSGSYEQYF
NA | TRBJ1-2 | TRBV7-2 | NA | TGTGCCAGCAGCTTACGAAGGACTGTGGTCTATGGCTACACCTTC | CASSLRRTVVYGYTF